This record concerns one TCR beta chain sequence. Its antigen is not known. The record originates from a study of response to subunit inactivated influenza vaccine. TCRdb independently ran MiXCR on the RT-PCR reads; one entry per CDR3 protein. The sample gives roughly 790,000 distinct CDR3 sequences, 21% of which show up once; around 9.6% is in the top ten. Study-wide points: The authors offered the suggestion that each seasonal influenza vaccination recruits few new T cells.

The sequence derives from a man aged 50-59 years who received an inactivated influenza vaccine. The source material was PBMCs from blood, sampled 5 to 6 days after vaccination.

CDR3 coding DNA: TGTGCCAGCAGTTACTCGAACATTTACACAGATACGCAGTATTTT. This translates into CASSYSNIYTDTQYF. This chain links TRBV6-5 with TRBJ2-3; D unclear. Per the germline V gene, CDR1 is MNHEY and CDR2 is SVGAGI. With 0 bases removed from V and 2 bases from J, the gap between germline ends came to 9 bases. This CDR3 is 15 amino acids long.